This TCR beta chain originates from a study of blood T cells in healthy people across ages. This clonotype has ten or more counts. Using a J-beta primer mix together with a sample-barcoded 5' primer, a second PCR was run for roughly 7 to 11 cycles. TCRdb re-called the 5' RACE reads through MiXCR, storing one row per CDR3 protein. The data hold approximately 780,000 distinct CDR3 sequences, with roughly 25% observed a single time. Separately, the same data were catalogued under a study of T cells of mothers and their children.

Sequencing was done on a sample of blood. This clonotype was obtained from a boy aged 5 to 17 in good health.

CDR3 bases: TGTGCCAGCAGTTTTATACCGGGACAGGGGGCAGGTGGGGCCAACGTCCTGACTTTC. Residues: CASSFIPGQGAGGANVLTF. The rearrangement joins TRBV12-3 or TRBV12-4 to TRBJ2-6; 12 bases are a match to TRBD1. Trimming took 3 bases from V and 3 from J; bases not matched to a gene: 9. CDR3 length: 19 amino acids.